These 11 T cell receptor beta chains originate from one sample sequenced in a study of blood T cell repertoires in COVID-19. TCRdb's copy holds only in-frame clones and misses some; the assay was immunoSEQ multiplex PCR. Among fewer than 300,000 clones listed, 85% to 90% were seen once. The sequenced sample was peripheral blood. All receptors derive from a woman in her thirties or forties who had recovered from COVID-19.

The chain joins TRBV27 to TRBJ2-1; 9 nucleotides align to TRBD1. V shed 4 bases, J shed 4 bases, and the junction held 5 bases outside the gene matches. This CDR3 is built from 15 residues. Germline V CDR1 and CDR2: MNHEY, SMNVEV (reference sequence). Written as DNA, the CDR3 is TGTGCCAGCAGTTCCTGGACAGGGGCATACAATGAGCAGTTCTTC. Its protein is CASSSWTGAYNEQFF.

The V and J genes are TRBV7-9 and TRBJ1-1; possible D gene TRBD1, 5 bases. This CDR3 comprises 15 residues. Germline-derived CDR1 and CDR2 are SEHNR and FQNEAQ (reference sequence). Trimming took off 1 base at V and 1 base at J, with 10 bases between the two ends. This CDR3 is CASSLGGLPNTEAFF. CDR3 nucleotide sequence: TGTGCCAGCAGCTTAGGGGGCCTTCCGAACACTGAAGCTTTCTTT.

The chain uses TRBV5-1 and TRBJ2-2; 8 bases are a match to TRBD2. The length of the CDR3 is 17 residues. The trim removed 4 bases at V and 0 bases at J, leaving 8 bases unmatched. The germline CDR1 and CDR2 sequences are SGHRS and YFSETQ. The CDR3: CASSPGGSLTNTGELFF. The CDR3 DNA sequence: TGCGCCAGCAGCCCGGGGGGGAGCCTTACGAACACCGGGGAGCTGTTTTTT.

The V gene is TRBV10-2, the J gene TRBJ2-1; TRBD2 aligns across 8 bases. V lost 6 bases, J lost 7 bases, and 8 bases stayed unmatched. From germline, CDR1 is WSHSY and CDR2 SAAADI. There are 14 residues in the CDR3. The chain's CDR3 is CASSPGLAANEQFF. DNA of the CDR3: TGCGCCAGCAGCCCCGGACTAGCCGCTAATGAGCAGTTCTTC.

This clone was observed a handful of times. Written as DNA, the CDR3 is TGTGCCTGGAGCGGCGGGACTAGCGGCTACAATGAGCAGTTCTTC. Its translation: CAWSGGTSGYNEQFF. The chain has TRBV30 and TRBJ2-1, with TRBD2 identical over 11 bases. Trimming at V came to 3 bases and at J to 3 bases, leaving 4 bases not matched to a gene. The CDR3 has 15 amino acids. Germline CDR1 reads GTSNPN; CDR2 reads SVGIG (reference sequence).

The V and J genes are TRBV18 and TRBJ2-5; 8 bases match TRBD1. Germline CDR1 reads KGHSH; CDR2 reads LQKENI. J gave up 12 bases and V 2 bases, and 5 bases lay outside the gene matches. The CDR3 is 12 amino acids. The CDR3: CASSPGNRGEYF. The CDR3, as DNA: TGTGCCAGCTCACCAGGAAACAGGGGGGAGTACTTC.

The CDR3 sequence: CASSAGPIPTPGSPLHF. CDR3 in DNA: TGTGCCAGCAGCGCCGGCCCAATCCCGACGCCCGGGTCACCCCTCCACTTT. The chain is built from TRBV27 and TRBJ1-6; D gene uncertain. V was cut by 6 bases and J by 10 bases, with 25 bases left in between. This CDR3 has 17 amino acids. The germline gives CDR1 MNHEY, CDR2 SMNVEV (reference sequence).

V is TRBV30 and J is TRBJ1-1; D unresolved. CDR1 and CDR2 (germline): GTSNPN, SVGIG (reference sequence). The CDR3 extends over 12 amino acids. The germline V and J ends were trimmed by 0 bases and 3 bases, with 5 bases remaining between them. The CDR3 spells CAWSVLDTEAFF. In nucleotides, the CDR3 is TGTGCCTGGAGTGTACTGGACACTGAAGCTTTCTTT.

This clone was recorded once. V usage is TRBV6-5 and J usage is TRBJ1-2; D is possibly TRBD1 (6 bases). V lost 5 bases, J lost 6 bases, and 19 bases lay in between. The germline V gene has CDR1 MNHEY and CDR2 SVGAGI. CDR3 length: 15 residues. The CDR3 region has the DNA TGTGCCAGCAGTCCTTCCTACAGGGTTGGAGATGGCTACACCTTC. This sequence encodes CASSPSYRVGDGYTF.

The chain employs TRBV19 and TRBJ1-2; 7 bases are a match to TRBD1. This CDR3 has 17 residues. V was pared by 5 bases and J by 4 bases, with 16 bases of the junction left unmatched. In germline, CDR1 is LNHDA, CDR2 SQIVND (reference sequence). CDR3 protein: CASSPSRWDRDLYGYTF. As DNA, the CDR3 is TGTGCCAGTAGTCCCTCCAGGTGGGACAGAGACCTCTATGGCTACACCTTC.

This clone was counted a single time. V gene TRBV29-1 combines with J gene TRBJ1-2; a possible D gene is TRBD1 (6 bases). V gave up 7 bases and J gave up 0 bases, with 9 bases separating them. Per the germline V gene, CDR1 is SQVTM and CDR2 is ANQGSEA. The CDR3 totals 12 residues. CDR3 amino acids: CSGGTPNYGYTF. The CDR3 coding sequence is TGCAGCGGTGGGACACCTAACTATGGCTACACCTTC. Variable domain in full (rest from reference TRBV29-1 and TRBJ1-2): SAVISQKPSRDICQRGTSLTIQCQVDSQVTMMFWYRQQPGQSLTLIATANQGSEATYESGFVIDKFPISRPNLTFSTLTVSNMSPEDSSIYLCSGGTPNYGYTFGSGTRLTVV.